The next 4 T cell receptor beta chains were all read from a single sample in a study of Ad26.COV2.S vaccination and SARS-CoV-2 variants. The treatment here: some 20 received Ad26.COV2.S at low or high dose, single or two shots; roughly five received placebo; per-sample allocation not given. Following the first vaccine or placebo injection, samples were taken on day 63. Measured with immunoSEQ multiplex PCR; TCRdb has only the in-frame clones, and not every one. The sample shows some 300,000 clones, more than 70% of them seen only once. This specimen consisted of peripheral blood, obtained in a trial of Ad26.COV2.S vaccine versus placebo. Source of these receptors: a person aged 18 to 65 who received the Ad26.COV2.S COVID-19 vaccine or a placebo.

This clone was picked up a small number of times. The rearrangement links TRBV7-2 to TRBJ1-2, with 8 nucleotides matching TRBD1. V gave up 5 bases and J gave up 8 bases; unmatched junction bases: 10. This CDR3 spans 14 amino acids. Germline values: CDR1 SGHTA, CDR2 FQGNSA. CDR3 DNA: TGTGCCAGCAGCGCACAGACAGGGGCCTACGGCTACACCTTC. Translating it yields CASSAQTGAYGYTF. Full variable domain (remainder filled in from reference TRBV7-2 and TRBJ1-2): GAGVSQSPSNKVTEKGKDVELRCDPISGHTALYWYRQSLGQGLEFLIYFQGNSAPDKSGLPSDRFSAERTGGSVSTLTIQRTQQEDSAVYLCASSAQTGAYGYTFGSGTRLTVV.

The V and J genes are TRBV7-9 and TRBJ1-5; D ambiguous. Deletions cut 5 bases from V and 5 bases from J, with 19 bases between. This CDR3 has 16 amino acids. The V gene's germline CDR1 is SEHNR and CDR2 FQNEAQ (reference sequence). The CDR3 bases are TGTGCCAGCAGCCGGTCCCTAGGAGTTGAGGATCAGCCCCAGCATTTT. Residues: CASSRSLGVEDQPQHF.

V is TRBV4-1 and J is TRBJ2-2, with no clear D. Germline values: CDR1 MGHRA, CDR2 YSYEKL. The CDR3 has 16 residues. Trimming removed 2 bases from V and 6 bases from J, with 16 bases in between. The CDR3 reads CASSQPGREVSGELFF. In nucleotides, the CDR3 is TGCGCCAGCAGCCAACCCGGCCGAGAAGTATCCGGGGAGCTGTTTTTT.

The chain recombines TRBV5-5 with TRBJ2-3; D may be TRBD2 (6 bases). The CDR3 runs to 18 residues. V was cut by 4 bases and J by 0 bases, with 21 bases left in between. CDR1 is SGHKS, CDR2 YYEKEE, per germline (reference sequence). CDR3 nucleotides: TGTGCCAGCAGCCCAGGAGGAATTTGGGACTGGAGCACAGATACGCAGTATTTT. Residues: CASSPGGIWDWSTDTQYF.